Each of the 25 T cell receptor beta chains below was sequenced from the same sample in a study of OX40 agonist ivuxolimab in advanced cancers. Some clones are missing from TCRdb's copy, which holds only in-frame ones; the method was immunoSEQ multiplex PCR. The table has roughly 75,000 clones, around four fifths seen once. Sequencing was performed on CD4+ or CD8+ T cells sorted from blood, taken in a trial of the OX40 agonist ivuxolimab. Source of these receptors: an adult with an advanced solid tumor such as melanoma, head and neck, liver or kidney cancer.

In its sample, this clone was seen a few times. The chain links TRBV10-3 to TRBJ1-5; D gene uncertain. CDR3 size: 15 residues. V lost 0 bases and J 2 bases, leaving 8 bases between the germline ends. CDR1 and CDR2 (germline): ENHRY, SYGVKD. The CDR3 DNA reads TGTGCCATCAGTGAGTCGGAGGTCCGCAATCAGCCCCAGCATTTT. Amino acids: CAISESEVRNQPQHF.

The chain has TRBV4-1 and TRBJ1-1, with 10 bases lining up with TRBD1. The CDR3 covers 17 residues. J gave up 0 bases and V 1 base, and 5 bases lay outside the gene matches. CDR1 MGHRA and CDR2 YSYEKL come from the germline V gene. Written as DNA, the CDR3 is TGCGCCAGCAGCCAAGTGACAGGGGGCTCCATGAACACTGAAGCTTTCTTT. This gives the protein CASSQVTGGSMNTEAFF.

V gene TRBV11-3 combines with J gene TRBJ2-1; 9 bases agree with TRBD2. Trimming took 0 bases from V and 3 from J; bases not matched to a gene: 6. CDR1 SGHNT and CDR2 YENEEA come from the germline V gene. This CDR3 contains 17 residues. For the CDR3, the DNA is TGTGCCAGCAGCTTAGATACCACTAGCGGGCTCTACAATGAGCAGTTCTTC. Translation: CASSLDTTSGLYNEQFF.

The chain has TRBV5-1 and TRBJ2-5; TRBD2 matches 8 bases. V shed 2 bases, J shed 2 bases, and the junction held 11 bases outside the gene matches. The CDR3 totals 17 residues. CDR1 is SGHRS and CDR2 is YFSETQ in the germline V gene. The CDR3 spells CASSLGRGGLPQETQYF. The CDR3 DNA reads as TGCGCCAGCAGCTTAGGACGGGGGGGACTTCCTCAAGAGACCCAGTACTTC.

V and J are TRBV28 and TRBJ1-1; D is perhaps TRBD1 (6 bases). Germline V CDR1 and CDR2: MDHEN, SYDVKM. V was pared by 2 bases and J by 5 bases, with 15 bases between. This CDR3 is 15 amino acids long. CDR3 sequence reads: CASSLLAGGGTEAFF. The DNA of the CDR3 is TGTGCCAGCAGTTTACTAGCTGGGGGCGGAACTGAAGCTTTCTTT. Looking up the rest from reference TRBV28 and TRBJ1-1 gives the full variable domain: DVKVTQSSRYLVKRTGEKVFLECVQDMDHENMFWYRQDPGLGLRLIYFSYDVKMKEKGDIPEGYSVSREKKERFSLILESASTNQTSMYLCASSLLAGGGTEAFFGQGTRLTVV.

V gene TRBV18 combines with J gene TRBJ2-5; TRBD2 matches 9 bases. The CDR3 consists of 17 residues. The germline gives CDR1 KGHSH, CDR2 LQKENI. With V trimmed by 2 bases and J by 4 bases, 11 bases remained unmatched. As DNA, the CDR3 is TGTGCCAGCTCACCAAACATAGGCGGGAGGGCCGCAGAGACCCAGTACTTC. Its protein is CASSPNIGGRAAETQYF.

This rearrangement joins TRBV19 to TRBJ1-2; no reliable D call. CDR3 length: 13 amino acids. CDR1 and CDR2 (germline): LNHDA, SQIVND (reference sequence). Trimming removed 8 bases from V and 5 bases from J, with 15 bases in between. The CDR3 loop is CASVGLLRYGYTF. CDR3 sequence (DNA): TGTGCCAGTGTCGGGTTGTTGAGATATGGCTACACCTTC. Filled out from reference TRBV19 and TRBJ1-2, the complete variable domain reads DGGITQSPKYLFRKEGQNVTLSCEQNLNHDAMYWYRQDPGQGLRLIYYSQIVNDFQKGDIAEGYSVSREKKESFPLTVTSAQKNPTAFYLCASVGLLRYGYTFGSGTRLTVV.

V is TRBV5-4 and J is TRBJ2-2; 7 bases are a match to TRBD2. The CDR3 covers 16 residues. The junction had 10 bases not matched to a gene; V was cut back by 6 bases and J by 2 bases. CDR1 SGHNT and CDR2 YYREEE come from the germline V gene (reference sequence). The CDR3 region has the DNA TGTGCCAGCACCTCGGGGGGACGGCGTAACACCGGGGAGCTGTTTTTT. Protein product: CASTSGGRRNTGELFF.

The rearrangement joins TRBV5-6 to TRBJ2-7; the D is unclear. Between the trimmed V and J ends, which lost 4 bases and 6 bases, there was a span of 11 bases. Per germline, CDR1 SGHDT and CDR2 YYEEEE. This CDR3 has 12 residues. Here the CDR3 reads CASSLFFGEQYF. CDR3 coding DNA: TGTGCCAGCAGCCTATTTTTCGGCGAGCAGTACTTC.

The rearrangement joins TRBV2 to TRBJ2-7; the match to TRBD2 covers 7 bases. The CDR3 covers 13 residues. V shed 7 bases, J shed 2 bases, and the junction held 5 bases outside the gene matches. Germline V gene lookup returns CDR1 SNHLY and CDR2 FYNNEI. CDR3 amino acids: CASMASGTYEQYF. CDR3 DNA: TGTGCCAGCATGGCTAGCGGTACCTACGAGCAGTACTTC.

The V and J genes are TRBV11-3 and TRBJ1-1, with D perhaps TRBD1 (6 bases). The CDR3 is made up of 14 amino acids. The germline CDR1 and CDR2 sequences are SGHNT and YENEEA. V was shortened by 5 bases and J by 3 bases, with 13 bases between the two germline ends. This CDR3 reads CASSIAQGYTEAFF. The CDR3 nucleotides are TGTGCCAGCAGCATCGCCCAGGGGTACACTGAAGCTTTCTTT.

CDR3 sequence (DNA): TGTGCCAGCAGACCGGGGGGGAACACTGAAGCTTTCTTT. Translating it yields CASRPGGNTEAFF. The chain recombines TRBV28 with TRBJ1-1; D is perhaps TRBD1 (5 bases). The CDR3 has 13 residues. V gave up 6 bases and J gave up 1 base, with 9 bases separating them. Germline assignment: CDR1 MDHEN and CDR2 SYDVKM.

The chain uses TRBV5-1 and TRBJ2-4, with D perhaps TRBD1 or TRBD2 (5 bases each). This CDR3 region has 12 residues. V was cut by 1 base and J by 8 bases, with 7 bases left in between. Germline CDR1 and CDR2: SGHRS and YFSETQ. The CDR3 loop is CASSLRGDIQYF. The CDR3 DNA sequence: TGCGCCAGCAGCTTGAGAGGGGACATTCAGTACTTC.

The chain employs TRBV9 and TRBJ1-1; TRBD1 matches at 9 bases. From germline, CDR1 is SGDLS and CDR2 YYNGEE. The J segment lost 6 bases and the V segment lost 2 bases, leaving 8 bases of the junction unmatched. The CDR3 loop spans 15 amino acids. DNA for the CDR3: TGTGCCAGCAGCGTGGGGACAGGGAGGGCGGCTGAAGCTTTCTTT. It encodes CASSVGTGRAAEAFF.

The rearrangement uses TRBV7-8 and TRBJ1-2; D is perhaps TRBD1 (5 bases). The V end lost 2 bases, the J end lost 7 bases, and 23 bases lay between the germline ends. Per germline, CDR1 SGHVS and CDR2 FQNEAQ. The CDR3 length is 17 residues. The CDR3 region is CASSLSDPRGIVRGYTF. The CDR3 nucleotides read TGTGCCAGCAGCTTATCGGACCCGAGGGGAATAGTTCGTGGCTACACCTTC.

The genes are TRBV11-1 and TRBJ1-2, with a weak D call TRBD1 (5 bases). This CDR3 has 15 amino acids. CDR1 is SGHAT and CDR2 is FQDESV in the germline V gene (reference sequence). Trimming left V 2 bases short and J 6 bases short, with 16 bases between. CDR3 coding DNA: TGTGCCAGCAGCTTATTCAGCGCGACGGGGGATGGCTACACCTTC. Protein: CASSLFSATGDGYTF.

This chain connects TRBV7-2 to TRBJ2-7; 9 nucleotides align to TRBD1. Germline assignment: CDR1 SGHTA and CDR2 FQGNSA. CDR3 length: 12 residues. J lost 6 bases, V lost 5 bases, and 2 bases had no gene match. The CDR3 coding sequence is TGTGCCAGCAGCATGGACAGGGGCGAGCAGTACTTC. It encodes CASSMDRGEQYF.

The rearrangement uses TRBV18 and TRBJ2-7; D is uncertain. The CDR3 runs 15 residues. V lost 6 bases, J lost 3 bases, and 18 bases lay in between. The germline V gene encodes CDR1 KGHSH and CDR2 LQKENI. CDR3 bases: TGTGCCAGCTCCCCAACGGTCTCCGGGTTCTACGAGCAGTACTTC. Translated: CASSPTVSGFYEQYF.

The chain combines TRBV2 with TRBJ2-5; the D gene is possibly TRBD2 (6 bases). The V end was cut by 6 bases, the J end by 1 base, with 24 bases between. The V gene's germline CDR1 is SNHLY and CDR2 FYNNEI. CDR3 size: 18 residues. The CDR3 protein is CASRPSAGLPKVQETQYF. The CDR3 nucleotides are TGTGCCAGCAGACCTTCGGCGGGGCTACCCAAGGTCCAAGAGACCCAGTACTTC. The full variable domain, in which reference TRBV2 and TRBJ2-5 provide the parts outside the CDR3, is EPEVTQTPSHQVTQMGQEVILRCVPISNHLYFYWYRQILGQKVEFLVSFYNNEISEKSEIFDDQFSVERPDGSNFTLKIRSTKLEDSAMYFCASRPSAGLPKVQETQYFGPGTRLLVL.

The chain employs TRBV29-1 and TRBJ2-2; TRBD1 matches 7 bases. The CDR3 has 14 residues. CDR1 is SQVTM, CDR2 ANQGSEA, per germline. V lost 7 bases, J lost 1 base, and 6 bases stayed unmatched. The CDR3 region is CSGRGLGNTGELFF. The CDR3 nucleotides are TGCAGCGGTAGGGGGCTCGGGAACACCGGGGAGCTGTTTTTT.

V gene TRBV2 combines with J gene TRBJ1-2, with D unresolved. This CDR3 is 13 amino acids long. CDR1 is SNHLY, CDR2 FYNNEI, per germline. Trimming pared 5 bases from V and 8 bases from J, leaving 15 bases between. CDR3 in DNA: TGTGCCAGCAGTATGACGGAGCGACGGGGCTACACCTTC. This gives the protein CASSMTERRGYTF.

DNA of the CDR3: TGTGCCAGCAGTCCACAGGGGGTCAGCATTCAGTACTTC. Translation: CASSPQGVSIQYF. The genes are TRBV28 and TRBJ2-4; 8 bases line up with TRBD1. The CDR3 totals 13 residues. After removal of 5 bases from V and 9 bases from J, the junction contained 6 bases not matched to a gene. CDR1 is MDHEN, CDR2 SYDVKM, per germline. Variable domain in full (rest from reference TRBV28 and TRBJ2-4): DVKVTQSSRYLVKRTGEKVFLECVQDMDHENMFWYRQDPGLGLRLIYFSYDVKMKEKGDIPEGYSVSREKKERFSLILESASTNQTSMYLCASSPQGVSIQYFGAGTRLSVL.

Comment on this clone: Sequence at one end of the junction differs from germline and may be a read error. This chain uses TRBV7-9 with TRBJ2-7; D remains ambiguous. The length of the CDR3 is 13 residues. Looked up from germline, CDR1 is SEHNR and CDR2 is FQNEAQ (reference sequence). In DNA, the CDR3 is TGTGCCAGCAGCCTTCCCCCGAGGCCCAACGTCGACTTC. This codes for CASSLPPRPNVDF.

The gene calls are TRBV7-9 and TRBJ2-4; no clear D gene. The germline V gene has CDR1 SEHNR and CDR2 FQNEAQ (reference sequence). Trimming cost V 0 bases and J 8 bases, with 8 bases left between them. This CDR3 comprises 13 residues. The CDR3 loop is CASSLAGIDIQYF. CDR3 DNA: TGTGCCAGCAGCTTAGCAGGGATAGACATTCAGTACTTC.

The chain couples TRBV18 to TRBJ1-3; D gene unclear. The CDR3 consists of 16 residues. Germline CDR1 is KGHSH and CDR2 is LQKENI. V gave up 0 bases and J gave up 2 bases, with 11 bases separating them. The CDR3 nucleotides read TGTGCCAGCTCACCACCCGGCAGAGTACCTGGAAACACCATATATTTT. Protein sequence: CASSPPGRVPGNTIYF. The variable domain in full, with the rest retrieved from reference TRBV18 and TRBJ1-3, is NAGVMQNPRHLVRRRGQEARLRCSPMKGHSHVYWYRQLPEEGLKFMVYLQKENIIDESGMPKERFSAEFPKEGPSILRIQQVVRGDSAAYFCASSPPGRVPGNTIYFGEGSWLTVV.